Following are 32 T cell receptor beta chains from one sample sequenced in a study of blood T cell repertoires in COVID-19. The assay was immunoSEQ multiplex PCR, and TCRdb's table has in-frame clones only and misses some. The top ten clones hold about 1.8% of a sample with over 150,000 clones, around 84% of them seen once. Sequences were obtained from peripheral blood. These receptors originate from a man aged 80 or over with acute or convalescent COVID-19.

The chain carries TRBV19 and TRBJ1-5; 8 bases match TRBD1. This CDR3 comprises 15 residues. J was trimmed by 5 bases and V by 3 bases; bases with no gene match: 6. The germline V gene has CDR1 LNHDA and CDR2 SQIVND (reference sequence). The CDR3 coding sequence is TGTGCCAGTAGTATGGGGGACAGGATTGATCAGCCCCAGCATTTT. It is translated as CASSMGDRIDQPQHF.

The gene calls are TRBV5-6 and TRBJ1-5, with D unclear. The germline V and J ends were trimmed by 0 bases and 2 bases, with 9 bases remaining between them. The CDR3 contains 15 residues. The germline gives CDR1 SGHDT, CDR2 YYEEEE. This CDR3 is CASSLGPAGNQPQHF. The CDR3 DNA is TGTGCCAGCAGCTTGGGTCCCGCGGGCAATCAGCCCCAGCATTTT.

The V call is TRBV14, the J call TRBJ1-2, with 7 nucleotides matching TRBD1. V was clipped by 1 base and J by 4 bases; unmatched bases: 9. Germline CDR1 SGHDN, CDR2 FVKESK. The CDR3 spans 16 residues. CDR3 loop: CASSQAAGQIVYGYTF. The CDR3 DNA sequence: TGTGCCAGCAGCCAAGCGGCGGGACAGATTGTCTATGGCTACACCTTC.

The chain employs TRBV7-9 and TRBJ1-4; D is perhaps TRBD1 (5 bases). CDR3 length: 16 amino acids. The germline V and J ends were trimmed by 5 bases and 4 bases, with 17 bases remaining between them. The germline CDR1 and CDR2 sequences are SEHNR and FQNEAQ (reference sequence). CDR3 sequence reads: CASSEGLRDLNEKLFF. In nucleotides, the CDR3 is TGTGCCAGCAGCGAAGGACTAAGGGACCTTAATGAAAAACTGTTTTTT.

This clone was seen a single time. The junction and the germline gene differ at one end; a read error may be behind it. V gene TRBV2 combines with J gene TRBJ2-7; 9 bases are shared with TRBD1. The CDR3 totals 11 residues. CDR1 SNHLY and CDR2 FYNNEI come from the germline V gene. CDR3 sequence: CASSEGGTGSF. The DNA for the CDR3 is TGTGCCAGCAGTGAAGGTGGGACAGGGTCGTTC. Variable domain in full (rest from reference TRBV2 and TRBJ2-7): EPEVTQTPSHQVTQMGQEVILRCVPISNHLYFYWYRQILGQKVEFLVSFYNNEISEKSEIFDDQFSVERPDGSNFTLKIRSTKLEDSAMYFCASSEGGTGSFGPGTRLTVT.

The rearrangement joins TRBV2 to TRBJ1-6; the D is unclear. The CDR3 loop spans 12 amino acids. V lost 6 bases and J lost 9, with 9 bases in between. Germline lookup yields CDR1 SNHLY and CDR2 FYNNEI. CDR3 loop: CASSSYGSPLHF. In DNA form, the CDR3 reads TGTGCCAGCAGCTCGTACGGTTCACCCCTCCACTTT. Drawing the rest from reference TRBV2 and TRBJ1-6, the complete variable domain is EPEVTQTPSHQVTQMGQEVILRCVPISNHLYFYWYRQILGQKVEFLVSFYNNEISEKSEIFDDQFSVERPDGSNFTLKIRSTKLEDSAMYFCASSSYGSPLHFGNGTRLTVT.

This rearrangement joins TRBV28 to TRBJ2-1, with 10 bases that match TRBD1. After removal of 6 bases from V and 5 bases from J, the junction contained 13 bases not matched to a gene. Per the germline V gene, CDR1 is MDHEN and CDR2 is SYDVKM. The CDR3 totals 17 residues. CDR3 sequence: CASSGASGTGADNEQFF. The CDR3 DNA reads as TGTGCCAGCAGCGGGGCCTCGGGGACAGGGGCGGACAATGAGCAGTTCTTC.

The rearrangement uses TRBV27 and TRBJ2-2; D remains ambiguous. The CDR3 is made up of 13 amino acids. Germline CDR1 reads MNHEY; CDR2 reads SMNVEV (reference sequence). Trimming took 4 bases from V and 2 from J, leaving 5 bases between them. The CDR3 sequence is CASSSHNTGELFF. CDR3 in DNA: TGTGCCAGCAGTTCACACAACACCGGGGAGCTGTTTTTT.

Only one count was recorded for this clone. V is TRBV7-2 and J is TRBJ1-3; 7 positions agree with TRBD1. Germline CDR1 is SGHTA and CDR2 is FQGNSA. This CDR3 region has 13 residues. The trim removed 3 bases at V and 4 bases at J, leaving 0 bases unmatched. Here the CDR3 reads CASSLDRGNTIYF. Here the CDR3 DNA reads TGTGCCAGCAGCTTGGACAGGGGAAACACCATATATTTT.

V usage is TRBV5-1 and J usage is TRBJ1-1, with 8 positions matching TRBD1. The CDR3 is 13 amino acids. Germline loops: CDR1 SGHRS, CDR2 YFSETQ. The junction had 4 bases not matched to a gene; V was cut back by 8 bases and J by 1 base. The CDR3 region is CASLGQGNTEAFF. CDR3 coding DNA: TGCGCCAGTCTCGGACAGGGGAACACTGAAGCTTTCTTT.

This chain uses TRBV5-6 with TRBJ2-2; 10 bases fit TRBD2. The trim removed 0 bases at V and 6 bases at J, leaving 2 bases unmatched. The CDR3 is 15 residues long. CDR1 is SGHDT and CDR2 is YYEEEE in the germline V gene. As DNA, the CDR3 is TGTGCCAGCAGCTTGGATCTAGCGGGGGCCGGGGAGCTGTTTTTT. Its translation is CASSLDLAGAGELFF. Complete variable domain (other parts from reference TRBV5-6 and TRBJ2-2): DAGVTQSPTHLIKTRGQQVTLRCSPKSGHDTVSWYQQALGQGPQFIFQYYEEEERQRGNFPDRFSGHQFPNYSSELNVNALLLGDSALYLCASSLDLAGAGELFFGEGSRLTVL.

Concerning this clone itself: Distinct nucleotide sequences in the sample also encode this CDR3. The V and J genes are TRBV7-2 and TRBJ2-3; D is undetermined. V was clipped by 5 bases and J by 2 bases, with 5 bases between them. Germline V gene data show CDR1 as SGHTA and CDR2 as FQGNSA. CDR3 length: 12 amino acids. CDR3: CASSRYTDTQYF. The CDR3 DNA sequence: TGTGCCAGCAGCCGCTACACAGATACGCAGTATTTT.

A few counts support this clone. The genes are TRBV14 and TRBJ1-5; no clear D. The CDR3 runs 13 residues. CDR1 is SGHDN and CDR2 is FVKESK in the germline V gene. Trimming stripped 5 bases from V and 1 base from J, with 6 bases between. CDR3 residues: CASSYSSNQPQHF. The DNA for the CDR3 is TGTGCCAGCAGCTACAGCAGCAATCAGCCCCAGCATTTT.

This clone was counted once. The J gene is TRBJ1-5, the V gene TRBV12-1; the tabulated D call, TRBD1, remains unverified against the DNA. TRBV12-1 is a pseudogene locus. The CDR3 runs 19 residues. CDR3 sequence reads: CASSEPGQQGSWGNQPQHF. In DNA, the CDR3 is TGTGCCAGCAGCGAACCGGGACAGCAAGGTTCTTGGGGCAATCAGCCCCAGCATTTT.

This chain joins TRBV19 and TRBJ1-5, with D perhaps matching TRBD1 (6 bases). Germline V CDR1 and CDR2: LNHDA, SQIVND (reference sequence). The V end was cut by 4 bases, the J end by 4 bases, with 17 bases between. This CDR3 region has 16 residues. Here the CDR3 reads CASSKHEGQGNQPQHF. The CDR3 DNA is TGTGCCAGTAGTAAGCATGAGGGACAAGGGAATCAGCCCCAGCATTTT.

The rearrangement joins TRBV18 to TRBJ1-2; a possible D gene is TRBD1 (6 bases). Trimming cost V 3 bases and J 8 bases, with 13 bases left between them. This CDR3 contains 13 residues. From germline, CDR1 is KGHSH and CDR2 LQKENI. The DNA of the CDR3 is TGTGCCAGCTCACCGACGGGGGGCGAGGGCTACACCTTC. Its protein product is CASSPTGGEGYTF.

V is TRBV20-1 and J is TRBJ1-1; D may be TRBD1 (6 bases). Germline CDR1 reads DFQATT; CDR2 reads SNEGSKA (reference sequence). V was clipped by 3 bases and J by 1 base, with 12 bases between them. This CDR3 comprises 14 residues. CDR3 coding DNA: TGCAGTGCTAGTCACGGGACACAGAACACTGAAGCTTTCTTT. It specifies CSASHGTQNTEAFF.

The chain is built from TRBV29-1 and TRBJ1-4, with D maybe TRBD1 (5 bases). Trimming pared 4 bases from V and 8 bases from J, leaving 11 bases between. Germline assignment: CDR1 SQVTM and CDR2 ANQGSEA. This CDR3 comprises 12 residues. This chain's CDR3 is CSVGGQGEKLFF. The CDR3 nucleotides read TGCAGCGTTGGGGGTCAGGGAGAAAAACTGTTTTTT. Filled out from reference TRBV29-1 and TRBJ1-4, the complete variable domain reads SAVISQKPSRDICQRGTSLTIQCQVDSQVTMMFWYRQQPGQSLTLIATANQGSEATYESGFVIDKFPISRPNLTFSTLTVSNMSPEDSSIYLCSVGGQGEKLFFGSGTQLSVL.

The V call is TRBV7-6, the J call TRBJ1-3, with 7 bases fitting TRBD1. CDR3 size: 21 residues. With V trimmed by 5 bases and J by 0 bases, 22 bases remained unmatched. From germline, CDR1 is SGHVS and CDR2 FNYEAQ. The CDR3 DNA sequence: TGTGCCAGCAGCCCCTTAGCGCCCGGGACAGCCATTTTTTACTCTGGAAACACCATATATTTT. Amino acid sequence: CASSPLAPGTAIFYSGNTIYF. The complete variable domain, with remaining parts taken from reference TRBV7-6 and TRBJ1-3, reads GAGVSQSPRYKVTKRGQDVALRCDPISGHVSLYWYRQALGQGPEFLTYFNYEAQQDKSGLPNDRFSAERPEGSISTLTIQRTEQRDSAMYRCASSPLAPGTAIFYSGNTIYFGEGSWLTVV.

The chain combines TRBV11-3 with TRBJ2-7, with 9 bases matching TRBD1. The germline V gene encodes CDR1 SGHNT and CDR2 YENEEA. V trimming: 1 base; J trimming: 1 base; junction bases outside the gene matches: 14. CDR3 length: 19 residues. CDR3 loop: CASSLGVRRGQGISYEQYV. Written as DNA, the CDR3 is TGTGCCAGCAGCTTAGGTGTGCGGAGGGGACAGGGCATTTCCTACGAGCAGTACGTC.

The chain carries TRBV6-1 and TRBJ1-1; tentative D call: TRBD1 (5 bases). CDR1 and CDR2 (germline): MNHNS, SASEGT. V was trimmed by 1 base and J by 2 bases, leaving 11 bases between them. This CDR3 has 15 amino acids. In DNA form, the CDR3 reads TGTGCCAGCAGTGAAGAGACAGCTATTAACACTGAAGCTTTCTTT. This gives the protein CASSEETAINTEAFF.

J is TRBJ1-5 and V is TRBV6-5; the D gene is possibly TRBD1 (6 bases). There are 14 residues in the CDR3. V was clipped by 2 bases and J by 5 bases, with 10 bases between them. Germline V gene data show CDR1 as MNHEY and CDR2 as SVGAGI. The CDR3 spells CASSYATGYQPQHF. The CDR3 DNA reads as TGTGCCAGCAGTTACGCAACAGGGTATCAGCCCCAGCATTTT.

This rearrangement joins TRBV28 to TRBJ1-4, with TRBD1 matching 7 bases. Germline loops: CDR1 MDHEN, CDR2 SYDVKM. CDR3 length: 16 amino acids. V was clipped by 6 bases and J by 3 bases; unmatched bases: 10. CDR3 sequence: CASRPDNRGSNEKLFF. For the CDR3, the DNA is TGTGCCAGCAGACCGGATAACAGGGGATCTAATGAAAAACTGTTTTTT. The entire variable domain, with the rest obtained from reference TRBV28 and TRBJ1-4, is as follows: DVKVTQSSRYLVKRTGEKVFLECVQDMDHENMFWYRQDPGLGLRLIYFSYDVKMKEKGDIPEGYSVSREKKERFSLILESASTNQTSMYLCASRPDNRGSNEKLFFGSGTQLSVL.

This clone turned up a few times. This chain joins TRBV18 and TRBJ2-3; a possible D gene is TRBD2 (6 bases). The length of the CDR3 is 16 residues. The germline V gene encodes CDR1 KGHSH and CDR2 LQKENI. Trimming left V 3 bases short and J 3 bases short, with 16 bases between. The DNA of the CDR3 is TGTGCCAGCTCACCCCGACAAGCGGGCGGGACAGATACGCAGTATTTT. This translates into CASSPRQAGGTDTQYF.

This clone was recorded a few times. J is TRBJ1-2 and V is TRBV7-9; perhaps TRBD1 as D (6 bases). This CDR3 spans 13 amino acids. The germline V gene encodes CDR1 SEHNR and CDR2 FQNEAQ (reference sequence). V lost 5 bases and J lost 6, with 13 bases in between. The CDR3 sequence: CASSAQGSDGYTF. CDR3 nucleotides: TGTGCCAGCAGCGCACAGGGATCGGATGGCTACACCTTC. Complete variable domain (other parts from reference TRBV7-9 and TRBJ1-2): DTGVSQNPRHKITKRGQNVTFRCDPISEHNRLYWYRQTLGQGPEFLTYFQNEAQLEKSRLLSDRFSAERPKGSFSTLEIQRTEQGDSAMYLCASSAQGSDGYTFGSGTRLTVV.

This clone has just a few counts. The chain has TRBV10-3 and TRBJ1-6; 8 nucleotides align to TRBD1. Germline values: CDR1 ENHRY, CDR2 SYGVKD. The ends lost 6 bases at V and 9 bases at J; junction bases unmatched: 10. The CDR3 extends over 15 amino acids. The CDR3 here is CAISPGQVFGSPLHF. CDR3 nucleotides: TGTGCCATCAGCCCGGGACAGGTTTTCGGTTCACCCCTCCACTTT.

V usage is TRBV7-2 and J usage is TRBJ2-1, with D perhaps matching TRBD1 (5 bases). Germline V gives CDR1 SGHTA, CDR2 FQGNSA. The V and J ends lost 1 base and 3 bases respectively, with 10 bases between them. This CDR3 is 15 amino acids long. In DNA form, the CDR3 reads TGTGCCAGCAGCTTAGACAGGTCTTACTACAATGAGCAGTTCTTC. This gives the protein CASSLDRSYYNEQFF.

The chain is built from TRBV6-5 and TRBJ2-7; TRBD1 might be the D (6 bases). V lost 2 bases to trimming and J lost 8 bases, with 13 bases between them. From germline, CDR1 is MNHEY and CDR2 SVGAGI. The CDR3 has 13 amino acids. In DNA form, the CDR3 reads TGTGCCAGCAGTTACGGTACAGGGTCTCAGCAGTACGTC. It specifies CASSYGTGSQQYV.

This chain connects TRBV2 to TRBJ1-5, with TRBD1 matching over 8 bases. Unmatched junction bases numbered 8, after V lost 7 bases and J lost 3 bases. Germline assignment: CDR1 SNHLY and CDR2 FYNNEI. The CDR3 has 15 amino acids. CDR3 nucleotide sequence: TGTGCCAGCATGGTCGGGACAGGCTTCAATCAGCCCCAGCATTTT. This translates into CASMVGTGFNQPQHF.

The CDR3: CASRTDRDGYTF. CDR3 bases: TGTGCCAGCAGGACCGACAGAGATGGCTACACCTTC. The chain uses TRBV2 and TRBJ1-2, with TRBD1 as a possible D gene (5 bases). This CDR3 spans 12 amino acids. Deletions cut 6 bases from V and 6 bases from J, with 11 bases between. CDR1 and CDR2 (germline): SNHLY, FYNNEI. Full variable domain (remainder filled in from reference TRBV2 and TRBJ1-2): EPEVTQTPSHQVTQMGQEVILRCVPISNHLYFYWYRQILGQKVEFLVSFYNNEISEKSEIFDDQFSVERPDGSNFTLKIRSTKLEDSAMYFCASRTDRDGYTFGSGTRLTVV.

The rearrangement uses TRBV27 and TRBJ2-5; 8 bases are a match to TRBD2. The CDR3 loop spans 14 amino acids. With 4 bases clipped from V and 4 bases from J, the junction kept 5 bases outside the gene matches. Germline loops: CDR1 MNHEY, CDR2 SMNVEV (reference sequence). The CDR3 nucleotides read TGTGCCAGCAGTTGGGCGGGGGGTTTAGAGACCCAGTACTTC. This translates into CASSWAGGLETQYF.

The chain uses TRBV6-2 or TRBV6-3 and TRBJ1-2; no reliable D call. The CDR3 spans 15 residues. The V gene's germline CDR1 is MNHEY and CDR2 SVGEGT. V dropped 2 bases and J dropped 6 bases, with 16 bases sitting between them. CDR3 amino acids: CASSYGRWGSDGYTF. CDR3 sequence (DNA): TGTGCCAGCAGTTACGGGAGGTGGGGAAGCGATGGCTACACCTTC.